Included here is one T cell receptor beta chain sequence, with context. V dropped 4 bases and J dropped 4; count of bases not matched to a gene: 11. Germline V gene data show CDR1 as MNHNS and CDR2 as SASEGT. The CDR3 sequence is 16 residues long. At survey level, the immunoSEQ assay was run in its v3.0 version. The repertoire was sequenced with immunoSEQ multiplex PCR; TCRdb's copy has only in-frame clones and lacks some. The sample records fewer than 40,000 clones, around 80% being singletons. HIV-positive participants were all treated in the United States. The sample originates from a study of long-term antiretroviral therapy in people with HIV.

Specimen: unsorted PBMCs, collected 3.1 years after starting antiretroviral therapy. The chain joins TRBV6-1 to TRBJ2-3; 7 positions match TRBD1. This sequence was found in a woman in her forties or fifties with HIV. The CDR3 loop reads CASSGGTDILADTQYF. The DNA of the CDR3 is TGTGCCAGCAGTGGGGGGACAGACATCCTTGCAGATACGCAGTATTTT.